This paragraph reports one T cell receptor (beta chain). Antigen specificity is unknown. The CDR3 length is 14 residues. V was pared by 7 bases and J by 2 bases, with 6 bases of the junction left unmatched. Germline CDR1 is MNHEY and CDR2 is SVGAGI. These data originate in a study of T cells in localized non-small cell lung cancer. Study-wide results and caveats: As only one tumor region underwent sequencing, heterogeneity remains possible.

Profiling relied on immunoSEQ multiplex PCR, and the TCRdb table lists in-frame clones only, not all of them. The table includes 6,500 to 10,000 clones, 80% to 90% detected once. Sequenced material: peripheral blood, taken before any cancer treatment. The clonotype originates from a male donor older than 55 with stage III lung adenocarcinoma. This chain uses TRBV6-5 with TRBJ1-1; 8 bases align to TRBD1. CDR3 sequence: CASTPDRANTEAFF. CDR3 sequence (DNA): TGTGCCAGCACCCCGGACAGGGCTAACACTGAAGCTTTCTTT.